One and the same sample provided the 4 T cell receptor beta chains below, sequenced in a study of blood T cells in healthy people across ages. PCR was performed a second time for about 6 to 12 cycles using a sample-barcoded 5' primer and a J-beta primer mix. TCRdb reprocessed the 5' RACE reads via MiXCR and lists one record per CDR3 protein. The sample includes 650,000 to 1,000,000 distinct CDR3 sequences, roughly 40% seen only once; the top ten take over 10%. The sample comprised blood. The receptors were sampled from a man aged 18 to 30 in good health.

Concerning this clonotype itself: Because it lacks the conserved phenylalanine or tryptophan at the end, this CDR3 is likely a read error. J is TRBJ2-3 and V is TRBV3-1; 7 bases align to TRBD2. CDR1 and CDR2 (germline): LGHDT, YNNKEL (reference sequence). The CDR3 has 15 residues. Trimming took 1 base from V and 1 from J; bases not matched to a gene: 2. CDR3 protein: CASSQGSGGTDTQYI. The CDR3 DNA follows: TGTGCCAGCAGCCAAGGGAGCGGGGGCACAGATACGCAGTATATT.

The CDR3 loop reads CASSVVAGGSYNEQYF. CDR3 DNA: TGTGCCAGCAGCGTAGTTGCGGGGGGATCCTACAATGAGCAGTACTTC. This chain links TRBV9 with TRBJ2-1; 8 bases line up with TRBD2. The J call could be wrong; TRBJ2-7 is a better fit for the DNA end. The CDR3 sequence is 16 residues long. Germline V gene data show CDR1 as SGDLS and CDR2 as YYNGEE.

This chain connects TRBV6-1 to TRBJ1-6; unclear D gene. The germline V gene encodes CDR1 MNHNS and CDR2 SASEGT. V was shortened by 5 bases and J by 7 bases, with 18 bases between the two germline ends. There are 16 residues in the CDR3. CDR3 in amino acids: CASSSSGQLLNSPLHF. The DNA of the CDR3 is TGTGCCAGCAGTTCAAGTGGGCAGCTTTTGAATTCACCCCTCCACTTT.

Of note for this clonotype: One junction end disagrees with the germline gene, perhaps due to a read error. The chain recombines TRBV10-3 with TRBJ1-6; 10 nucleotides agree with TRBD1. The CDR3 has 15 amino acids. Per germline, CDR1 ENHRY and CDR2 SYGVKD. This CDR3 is CAISEGQGVVSPPHF. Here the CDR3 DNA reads TGTGCCATCAGTGAGGGACAGGGGGTAGTTTCACCCCCCCACTTT.